Listed below are T cell receptor beta chains from one sample, sequenced in a study of blood T cell repertoires in COVID-19. TCRdb's table, derived via immunoSEQ multiplex PCR, lists solely in-frame clones and lacks some. The sample has about 260,000 clones, 75% to 90% seen once. The sequenced sample consisted of peripheral blood. These TCRs come from a woman in her forties who had recovered from COVID-19. The CDR3 runs from the conserved cysteine through the conserved F or W. D genes are given only for firm matches. Some rows mark clone size as missing; the rest say once, few, many or name a class of expanded clone.

once,TRBJ1-1,.,TRBV20-1,CSARDTEAFF,TGCAGTGCCCGAGACACTGAAGCTTTCTTT
.,TRBJ1-1,.,TRBV5-1,CASSLVQENTEAFF,TGCGCCAGCAGCTTGGTACAGGAGAACACTGAAGCTTTCTTT
.,TRBJ2-2,.,TRBV7-6,CASSLERGRTGELFF,TGTGCCAGCAGCTTAGAACGGGGAAGAACCGGGGAGCTGTTTTTT
.,TRBJ1-2,.,TRBV19,CASSTQSQGNGYTF,TGTGCCAGTAGTACTCAGTCCCAGGGGAATGGCTACACCTTC
.,TRBJ2-7,TRBD1,TRBV7-8,CASSSNAGTGNF,TGTGCCAGCAGCTCTAATGCCGGGACAGGGAACTTC
.,TRBJ1-2,TRBD1,TRBV6-5,CASSYSGTGLSGYTF,TGTGCCAGCAGTTACTCCGGGACAGGACTCAGTGGCTACACCTTC
.,TRBJ1-2,.,TRBV3-1/TRBV3-2,CASSQDAGFYGYTF,TGTGCCAGCAGCCAAGATGCAGGGTTCTATGGCTACACCTTC
.,TRBJ2-3,TRBD2,TRBV6-5,CASRSPGGADTQYF,TGTGCCAGCAGGTCCCCGGGGGGGGCAGATACGCAGTATTTT
.,TRBJ2-7,.,TRBV4-3,CASSQEGLGRGGDEQYF,TGCGCCAGCAGCCAAGAGGGCCTCGGACGCGGAGGCGACGAGCAGTACTTC
.,TRBJ1-5,.,TRBV7-9,CASSPSGSNQPQHF,TGTGCCAGCAGCCCTAGCGGGTCGAATCAGCCCCAGCATTTT
.,TRBJ2-7,TRBD1,TRBV5-1,CASSITSGGYEQYF,TGCGCCAGCAGCATTACCTCAGGGGGCTACGAGCAGTACTTC
.,TRBJ2-7,.,TRBV14,CASSPRRGRSYEQYF,TGTGCCAGCAGCCCTAGGCGGGGACGCTCCTACGAGCAGTACTTC
many,TRBJ1-2,TRBD1,TRBV6-5,CASSYARTGGSYGYTF,TGTGCCAGCAGTTACGCTCGGACAGGGGGCTCTTATGGCTACACCTTC
.,TRBJ2-1,.,TRBV2,CASSSGPHGIHEQFF,TGTGCCAGCAGTTCCGGGCCTCACGGGATCCATGAGCAGTTCTTC
.,TRBJ1-2,.,TRBV10-3,CAISEGGDGYTF,TGTGCCATCAGTGAGGGGGGGGATGGCTACACCTTC
.,TRBJ2-1,TRBD2,TRBV5-1,CASSAGLAGGYNEQFF,TGCGCCAGCAGCGCGGGACTAGCGGGGGGATACAATGAGCAGTTCTTC
.,TRBJ1-1,.,TRBV6-5,CASRKARGFTEAFF,TGTGCCAGCAGGAAGGCCCGGGGGTTCACTGAAGCTTTCTTT
.,TRBJ2-5,.,TRBV2,CASSESGSRETQYF,TGTGCCAGCAGTGAGAGCGGGTCGCGAGAGACCCAGTACTTC
.,TRBJ2-7,TRBD2,TRBV6-5,CASRGEGTSYEQYF,TGTGCCAGCAGGGGGGAGGGGACTTCCTACGAGCAGTACTTC
.,TRBJ1-2,.,TRBV6-1,CASSEVGAVYGYTF,TGTGCCAGCAGTGAAGTGGGGGCCGTCTATGGCTACACCTTC